These T cell receptor beta chains were read from a single sample in a study of spatial heterogeneity in lung cancer. Each CDR3 protein is one row after TCRdb ran MiXCR on the 5' RACE reads. Of about 35,000 distinct CDR3 sequences listed, around 3.1% were seen once; the top ten hold around 34%. Sequencing used normal lung tissue next to the tumor, obtained at surgery. These receptors were obtained from a male donor with early-stage non-small cell lung cancer. The CDR3 runs from the conserved cysteine through the conserved F or W. A D gene is named only where the DNA matches it firmly. The size entry is marked missing in some rows and otherwise reads once, few, many or a size class.

J,size,D,V,DNA,CDR3
TRBJ1-1,many,-,TRBV7-2,TGTGCCAGCAGCTTAGTGTTTGGGGGTGGCACTGAAGCTTTCTTT,CASSLVFGGGTEAFF
TRBJ2-5,many,TRBD1,TRBV19,TGTGCCAGTAGTTGGGACAGACAAGAGACCCAGTACTTC,CASSWDRQETQYF
TRBJ2-1,many,-,TRBV20-1,TGCAGTGCTAGGGACAGCCCCCGATCAGCAAGGCCCTACAATGAGCAGTTCTTC,CSARDSPRSARPYNEQFF
TRBJ1-3,many,-,TRBV7-2,TGTGCCAGCAGTTCTGACCGTAGCTCTGGAAACACCATATATTTT,CASSSDRSSGNTIYF
TRBJ2-7,many,-,TRBV10-1,TGCGCCAGCAGTGAGTCGGCGGCCTACGAGCAGTACTTC,CASSESAAYEQYF
TRBJ2-3,many,-,TRBV7-2,TGTGCCAGCAGCTTAGCGGGACTGAGCACAGATACGCAGTATTTT,CASSLAGLSTDTQYF
TRBJ2-1,many,-,TRBV4-2,TGTGCCAGCAGCCAAGATAGGAGCCGCCATGAGCAGTTCTTC,CASSQDRSRHEQFF
TRBJ1-5,many,TRBD1,TRBV12-3/TRBV12-4,TGTGCCAGCAGCCCCCCCGGGACAGGGGGCGGTCAGCCCCAGCATTTT,CASSPPGTGGGQPQHF
TRBJ2-5,many,-,TRBV5-4,TGTGCCAGCAGCTTGCCTTCGGACGTTGAAGAGACCCAGTACTTC,CASSLPSDVEETQYF
TRBJ1-4,many,-,TRBV12-3/TRBV12-4,TGTGCCAGCAGTGGGGGATATAATGAAAAACTGTTTTTT,CASSGGYNEKLFF
TRBJ2-3,many,TRBD2,TRBV4-2,TGTGCCAGCAGCCAAGTGAGGACTAGCGGGAGTAAATCGGCAGATACGCAGTATTTT,CASSQVRTSGSKSADTQYF
TRBJ2-1,many,TRBD1,TRBV7-8,TGTGCCAGCAGTACCCGACCGGGACAGTCCAATGAGCAGTTCTTC,CASSTRPGQSNEQFF
TRBJ2-1,many,-,TRBV14,TGTGCCAGCGGGGGGACCTACAATGAGCAGTTCTTC,CASGGTYNEQFF
TRBJ1-1,many,-,TRBV20-1,TGCAGTCCAGACCTAAGGGGAAACACTGAAGCTTTCTTT,CSPDLRGNTEAFF
TRBJ1-2,many,TRBD1,TRBV7-9,TGTGCCAGCAGCCGTGGACAGGGCCAGGAAGGCTACACCTTC,CASSRGQGQEGYTF
TRBJ2-7,many,TRBD1,TRBV20-1,TGCAGTGTAACCCAGGGGGTCTCCTACGAGCAGTACTTC,CSVTQGVSYEQYF
TRBJ2-7,many,TRBD2,TRBV7-6,TGTGCCAGCAGCTTAAGCGGGACCTCCTACGAGCAGTACTTC,CASSLSGTSYEQYF
TRBJ2-7,many,TRBD2,TRBV7-9,TGTGCCAGCAGCTTGGCTAGCGGTACCTACGAGCAGTACTTC,CASSLASGTYEQYF
TRBJ2-1,-,-,TRBV10-3,TGTGCCATCAGTGATTCGTCTCGGGAGCAGTTCTTC,CAISDSSREQFF
TRBJ1-2,many,-,TRBV6-1,TGTGCCAGCAGTGAAGGGGGAAACTGGTATGGCTACACCTTC,CASSEGGNWYGYTF
TRBJ2-1,many,-,TRBV20-1,TGCAGTACTCCGGGTTTAACCTCCTACAATGAGCAGTTCTTC,CSTPGLTSYNEQFF
TRBJ2-1,many,-,TRBV6-4,TGTGCCAGCAATGTGATCAATGAGCAGTTCTTC,CASNVINEQFF